The clone carrying this T cell receptor (beta chain) showed up just once. The antigen is unknown. An input of about 0.5 to 1 ug of RNA was subjected to reverse transcription using random hexamers. An immunoSEQ multiplex PCR generated amplified TCR beta CDR3 products spanning 54 Vbeta and 13 Jbeta. In TCRdb, the immunoSEQ multiplex PCR reads were re-called with MiXCR into one record per CDR3 protein. The table has approximately 53,000 distinct CDR3 sequences, about 92% seen once. Those who served as multiple sclerosis controls were treatment-naive patients with stable or active relapsing-remitting disease. It was negative isolation that provided the CD8+ and CD4+ T cells, whereas TEMRA cells were enriched by FACS. This specimen comes from a study of CD8 T cells in Susac syndrome. Broader study findings: It was acknowledged in the study that the number of individuals who were included in its TCR sequencing and HLA analysis was relatively small.

V was clipped by 4 bases and J by 4 bases; unmatched bases: 9. Germline V gives CDR1 SEHNR, CDR2 FQNEAQ (reference sequence). The CDR3 consists of 15 residues. The sequence was collected from a human donor with multiple sclerosis. This sequence joins TRBV7-9 and TRBJ1-1, with 7 bases lining up with TRBD1. Sequenced material: CD8+ T cells from PBMCs. CDR3 coding DNA: TGTGCCAGCAGCTCACAGGGGTCTGGGAGCACTGAAGCTTTCTTT. Translation gives CASSSQGSGSTEAFF.